The rows below give T cell receptor beta chains drawn from one sample of a study of Ad26.COV2.S vaccination and SARS-CoV-2 variants. Sequencing used immunoSEQ multiplex PCR; TCRdb keeps in-frame clones, though not all of them. The table records roughly 400,000 clones, about 90% of them present only once. The source was peripheral blood, collected in a trial of Ad26.COV2.S vaccine versus placebo. These TCRs come from a person between 18 and 65 years old who received the Ad26.COV2.S COVID-19 vaccine or a placebo. The CDR3 runs from the conserved cysteine through the conserved F or W. A D gene is named only where the DNA matches it firmly. Expanded clones are given a class, and other clones once, few, many or no size at all.

D gene	J gene	V gene	clone size	CDR3 DNA	CDR3 protein
-	TRBJ2-1	TRBV9	-	TGTGCCAGCAGCGTAGGGCAAGATTACAATGAGCAGTTCTTC	CASSVGQDYNEQFF
-	TRBJ1-1	TRBV13	-	TGTGCCAGCAGCCCGGGACAGAACACTGAAGCTTTCTTT	CASSPGQNTEAFF
-	TRBJ1-2	TRBV6-5	-	TGTGCCAGCAGTTACTCGCGTTTGGCTAACTATGGCTACACCTTC	CASSYSRLANYGYTF
TRBD1	TRBJ2-7	TRBV27	-	TGTGCCAGCAGTTCTCCGGGACAGTCCTACGAGCAGTACTTC	CASSSPGQSYEQYF
TRBD1	TRBJ2-7	TRBV7-2	-	TGTGCCAGCAGCTTGGGGTCAGGGGGCTACGAGCAGTACTTC	CASSLGSGGYEQYF
TRBD1	TRBJ2-7	TRBV6-5	-	TGTGCCAGCCCCGGACAGGGGGCAAGGGAGCAGTACTTC	CASPGQGAREQYF
-	TRBJ1-5	TRBV4-3	-	TGCGCCAGCAGCCAACGGGACAAAGGCAATCAGCCCCAGCATTTT	CASSQRDKGNQPQHF
-	TRBJ2-5	TRBV5-4	-	TGTGCCAGCAGATACGTTGGGACGCTTGAAGAGACCCAGTACTTC	CASRYVGTLEETQYF
-	TRBJ2-1	TRBV9	-	TGTGCCAGCAGCGTAGGAGGGGATGTAGAGCAGTTCTTC	CASSVGGDVEQFF
TRBD1	TRBJ2-7	TRBV27	-	TGTGCCAGCAGCCTGGGGACAGGGAGGATATTATACGAGCAGTACTTC	CASSLGTGRILYEQYF
TRBD1	TRBJ1-1	TRBV5-4	-	TGTGCCAGCAGCTTGTTTCCGGACAGGCAGAACACTGAAGCTTTCTTT	CASSLFPDRQNTEAFF
-	TRBJ1-1	TRBV15	-	TGTGCCACCAGCAGAGAGGAGGGGTTAGGCTTGAACACTGAAGCTTTCTTT	CATSREEGLGLNTEAFF
-	TRBJ1-6	TRBV2	-	TGTGCCAGCAGGTACCGGGAAGCTTCACCCCTCCACTTT	CASRYREASPLHF
TRBD2	TRBJ2-7	TRBV7-2	-	TGTGCCAGCAGCTTAGCTTCCAGCGGGGGACCCTACGAGCAGTACTTC	CASSLASSGGPYEQYF
-	TRBJ2-3	TRBV9	-	TGTGCCAGCAGCGTAGCTAAGGCTCGAGCTAGCACAGATACGCAGTATTTT	CASSVAKARASTDTQYF
-	TRBJ2-7	TRBV6-5	-	TGTGCCAGCAGTTACGATCTAATCCGGGGGGCTTACGAGCAGTACTTC	CASSYDLIRGAYEQYF
-	TRBJ2-7	TRBV4-2	-	TGTGCCAGCAGCCCCCCGGGGGGCGACGAGCAGTACTTC	CASSPPGGDEQYF
-	TRBJ2-5	TRBV11-2	-	TGTGCCAGCAGCTTAGGGGGGACACCGCCGACCTGGGCCCAGTACTTC	CASSLGGTPPTWAQYF
TRBD1	TRBJ1-2	TRBV19	-	TGTGCCAGTACCATAAAACCCCCTGGGCGACAGGGTAGCTATGGCTACACCTTC	CASTIKPPGRQGSYGYTF
-	TRBJ2-7	TRBV2	-	TGTGCCAGCAAGGACGGAACCTACGAGCAGTACTTC	CASKDGTYEQYF
-	TRBJ2-5	TRBV5-8	-	TGTGCCAGCAGCTTGGAGAGTGGGGGCAGGAAGGAGACCCAGTACTTC	CASSLESGGRKETQYF
-	TRBJ1-3	TRBV15	-	TGTGCCACCAGCAGAGTTCACAGCGAAAACACCATATATTTT	CATSRVHSENTIYF
-	TRBJ2-1	TRBV10-2	-	TGCGCCAGCAGAGCCGGGACTGGCGGATACAATGAGCAGTTCTTC	CASRAGTGGYNEQFF
-	TRBJ1-1	TRBV19	-	TGTGCCAGTACCCTCGGGGGTTTCGCTGAAGCTTTCTTT	CASTLGGFAEAFF
-	TRBJ1-1	TRBV18	once	TGTGCCAGCTCACCGTCTTTTCTCCGGGGGTATAACACTGAAGCTTTCTTT	CASSPSFLRGYNTEAFF
-	TRBJ1-1	TRBV4-3	-	TGCGCCAGCAGCCGAGGGAACACTGAAGCTTTCTTT	CASSRGNTEAFF
-	TRBJ1-1	TRBV4-3	-	TGCGCCAGCAGCGTATCCGGGACGGTGAACACTGAAGCTTTCTTT	CASSVSGTVNTEAFF
TRBD1	TRBJ1-6	TRBV6-6	-	TGTGCCAGCAGTTACTCGTTTGGGGACAGAAATTCACCCCTCCACTTT	CASSYSFGDRNSPLHF
TRBD2	TRBJ2-3	TRBV7-2	-	TGTGCCAGCAGCGATTTAGCGGGGGGCCTGGATACGCAGTATTTT	CASSDLAGGLDTQYF
TRBD1	TRBJ2-7	TRBV7-2	-	TGTGCCAGCAGCTCCGGGACAGGGATTGTCGAGCAGTACTTC	CASSSGTGIVEQYF
-	TRBJ1-3	TRBV5-1	-	TGCGCCAGCAGCTTGGGCCCAGGCGACACTGGAAACACCATATATTTT	CASSLGPGDTGNTIYF
-	TRBJ1-1	TRBV19	-	TGTGCCAGTATCGGGGGTTGGACTGAAGCTTTCTTT	CASIGGWTEAFF
-	TRBJ1-2	TRBV28	-	TGTGCCAGCAGTATAGGGAGTGGCTATGGCTACACCTTC	CASSIGSGYGYTF
-	TRBJ2-4	TRBV30	-	TGTGCCTGGAGTGTGGGATTAGCCAAAAACATTCAGTACTTC	CAWSVGLAKNIQYF
-	TRBJ2-1	TRBV12-3/TRBV12-4	-	TGTGCCAGCATCACAGGGCGGAATGAGCAGTTCTTC	CASITGRNEQFF
-	TRBJ1-3	TRBV7-2	-	TGTGCCAGCAGCCCCACTGGAGTGTGGGATGGAAACACCATATATTTT	CASSPTGVWDGNTIYF
-	TRBJ2-3	TRBV6-5	-	TGTGCCAGCAGTCGAAAACTAGATACGCAGTATTTT	CASSRKLDTQYF
-	TRBJ1-2	TRBV11-2	-	TGTGCCAGCAGTTACGGAAACTATGGCTACACCTTC	CASSYGNYGYTF
TRBD2	TRBJ2-2	TRBV11-2	-	TGTGCCAGCAGGCCCGTGGGCGGGGGGGGCGCCGGGGAGCTGTTTTTT	CASRPVGGGGAGELFF
TRBD1	TRBJ2-7	TRBV10-3	-	TGTGCCATCAAAAGCCGGGACAGGGATTACGAGCAGTACTTC	CAIKSRDRDYEQYF
-	TRBJ2-5	TRBV4-1	-	TGCGCCAGCAGCCAAGATCCCCAGCCGCCGGGGGAGACCCAGTACTTC	CASSQDPQPPGETQYF
-	TRBJ2-5	TRBV9	-	TGTGCCAGTGATTCGAACCAAGAGACCCAGTACTTC	CASDSNQETQYF
TRBD1	TRBJ1-1	TRBV19	-	TGTGCCAGTAAGACAGGGAGGAGCGACACTGAAGCTTTCTTT	CASKTGRSDTEAFF
-	TRBJ1-2	TRBV30	-	TGTGCCTGGAAGACGGACCAGTACTATGGCTACACCTTC	CAWKTDQYYGYTF
-	TRBJ1-1	TRBV19	-	TGTGCCAGTAGCCGAGGAGGGAATTTGAACACTGAAGCTTTCTTT	CASSRGGNLNTEAFF
TRBD1	TRBJ1-5	TRBV6-2/TRBV6-3	few	TGTGCCAGCAGTTACTCAGCCAGGGGGCTCCCCGATCGGCCCCAGCATTTT	CASSYSARGLPDRPQHF
TRBD1	TRBJ1-6	TRBV6-6	-	TGTGCCAGCAAGGTCACAGGGGATTCACCCCTCCACTTT	CASKVTGDSPLHF
TRBD2	TRBJ2-1	TRBV5-6	-	TGTGCCAGCAGCTTGGCTTCTAGCGGATACTACAATGAGCAGTTCTTC	CASSLASSGYYNEQFF
-	TRBJ1-3	TRBV12-3/TRBV12-4	-	TGTGCCAGCTTATCGGCGGGGAACACCATATATTTT	CASLSAGNTIYF
TRBD1	TRBJ2-7	TRBV4-1	-	TGCGCCAGCAGCCAAGATCGCGATTGGGGGACAGGGGGCGGAAGGTCCTCCTACGAGCAGTACTTC	CASSQDRDWGTGGGRSSYEQYF
TRBD1	TRBJ1-4	TRBV7-9	-	TGTGCCAGCAGCGCCGGGACAGGGGGCGGTCGGGAAAAACTGTTTTTT	CASSAGTGGGREKLFF
-	TRBJ1-1	TRBV5-5	-	TGTGCCAGCAGCTTGAGTCCGGGCCCGAACACTGAAGCTTTCTTT	CASSLSPGPNTEAFF
-	TRBJ2-1	TRBV28	-	TGTGCCAGCAGCAATCAGTTGGGCCCGTCCTACAATGAGCAGTTCTTC	CASSNQLGPSYNEQFF
TRBD1	TRBJ1-2	TRBV6-5	-	TGTGCCAGCAGCCCGAACAGGGGTGTCAACTATGGCTACACCTTC	CASSPNRGVNYGYTF
-	TRBJ2-7	TRBV6-5	-	TGTGCCAGCAGTTACACTGGAACGCTCTACGAGCAGTACTTC	CASSYTGTLYEQYF